This T cell receptor (beta chain) appears in the sequencing data of a study of PD-L1 blockade in urothelial cancer. Locally advanced or metastatic urothelial carcinoma was diagnosed in the patients. The CDR3 consists of 18 residues. Trimming left V 0 bases short and J 1 base short, with 19 bases between. In germline, CDR1 is GTSNPN, CDR2 SVGIG (reference sequence). Spike-ins of synthetic TCR analog templates went into each PCR. The table came from immunoSEQ multiplex PCR; TCRdb's copy has only in-frame clones and leaves some out. The sample contains about 84,000 clones, 90% to 95% of which appear only once.

Here the sequenced sample was PBMCs, taken around atezolizumab (anti-PD-L1) treatment. This clonotype originated in a man in his 60s with urothelial cancer. The rearrangement uses TRBV30 and TRBJ1-3, with a possible D match to TRBD1 (5 bases). The chain's CDR3 is CAWSVMGGGGGSGNTIYF. In nucleotides, the CDR3 is TGTGCCTGGAGTGTAATGGGGGGTGGGGGAGGATCTGGAAACACCATATATTTT.